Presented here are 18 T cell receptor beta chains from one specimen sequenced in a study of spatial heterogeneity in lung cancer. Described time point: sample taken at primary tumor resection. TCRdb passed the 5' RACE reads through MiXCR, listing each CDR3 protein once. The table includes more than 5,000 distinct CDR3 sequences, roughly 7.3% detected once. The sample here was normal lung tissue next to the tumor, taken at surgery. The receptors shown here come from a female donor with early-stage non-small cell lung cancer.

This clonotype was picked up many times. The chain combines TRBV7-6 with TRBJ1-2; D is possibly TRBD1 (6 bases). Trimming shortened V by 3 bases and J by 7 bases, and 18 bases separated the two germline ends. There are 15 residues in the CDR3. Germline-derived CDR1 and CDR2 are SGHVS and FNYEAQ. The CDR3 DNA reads TGTGCCAGCAGCTTTCCAGGGGTGACCTCCTCTGGCTACACCTTC. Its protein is CASSFPGVTSSGYTF.

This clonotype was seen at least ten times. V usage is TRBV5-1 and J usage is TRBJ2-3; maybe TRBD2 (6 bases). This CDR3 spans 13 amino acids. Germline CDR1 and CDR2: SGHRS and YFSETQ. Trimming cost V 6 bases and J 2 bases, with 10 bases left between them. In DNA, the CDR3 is TGCGCCAGCATTGGGGGGTACACAGATACGCAGTATTTT. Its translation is CASIGGYTDTQYF. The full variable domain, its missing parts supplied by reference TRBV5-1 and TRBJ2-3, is KAGVTQTPRYLIKTRGQQVTLSCSPISGHRSVSWYQQTPGQGLQFLFEYFSETQRNKGNFPGRFSGRQFSNSRSEMNVSTLELGDSALYLCASIGGYTDTQYFGPGTRLTVL.

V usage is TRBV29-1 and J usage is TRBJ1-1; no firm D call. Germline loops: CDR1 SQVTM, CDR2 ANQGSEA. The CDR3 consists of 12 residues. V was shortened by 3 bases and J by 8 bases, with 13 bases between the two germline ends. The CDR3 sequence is CSVEDKSREAFF. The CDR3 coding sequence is TGCAGCGTTGAGGATAAATCACGGGAAGCTTTCTTT.

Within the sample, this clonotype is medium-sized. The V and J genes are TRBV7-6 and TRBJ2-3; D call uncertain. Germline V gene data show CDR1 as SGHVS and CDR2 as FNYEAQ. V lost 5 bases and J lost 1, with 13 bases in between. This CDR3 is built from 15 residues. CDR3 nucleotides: TGTGCCAGCAGCCTCTCCATGGGCCGCACAGATACGCAGTATTTT. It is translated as CASSLSMGRTDTQYF.

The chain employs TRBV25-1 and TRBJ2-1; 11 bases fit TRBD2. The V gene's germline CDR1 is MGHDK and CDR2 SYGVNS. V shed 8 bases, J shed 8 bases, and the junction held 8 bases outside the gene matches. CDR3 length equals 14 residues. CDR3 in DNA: TGTGCCAGCTCTTTAGCGGGGGGGCCCGATGAGCAGTTCTTC. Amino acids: CASSLAGGPDEQFF. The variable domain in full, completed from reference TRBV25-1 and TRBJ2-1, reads EADIYQTPRYLVIGTGKKITLECSQTMGHDKMYWYQQDPGMELHLIHYSYGVNSTEKGDLSSESTVSRIRTEHFPLTLESARPSHTSQYLCASSLAGGPDEQFFGPGTRLTVL.

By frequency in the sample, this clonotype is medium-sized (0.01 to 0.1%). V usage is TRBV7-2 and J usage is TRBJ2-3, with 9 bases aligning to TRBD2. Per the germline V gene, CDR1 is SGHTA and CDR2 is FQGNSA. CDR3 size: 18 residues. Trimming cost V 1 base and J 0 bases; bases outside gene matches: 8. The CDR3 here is CASSLGLAGFPSTDTQYF. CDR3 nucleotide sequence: TGTGCCAGCAGCTTAGGGCTAGCGGGGTTCCCTAGCACAGATACGCAGTATTTT.

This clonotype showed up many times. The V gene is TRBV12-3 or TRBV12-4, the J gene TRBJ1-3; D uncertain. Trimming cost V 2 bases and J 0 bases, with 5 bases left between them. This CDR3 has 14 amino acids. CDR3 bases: TGTGCCAGCAGTTTAACGGCCTCTGGAAACACCATATATTTT. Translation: CASSLTASGNTIYF.

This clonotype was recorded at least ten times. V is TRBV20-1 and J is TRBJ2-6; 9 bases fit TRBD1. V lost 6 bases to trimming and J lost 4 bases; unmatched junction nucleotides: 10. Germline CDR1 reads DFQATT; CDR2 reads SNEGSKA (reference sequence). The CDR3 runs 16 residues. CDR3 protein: CSAPIYRGPGANVLTF. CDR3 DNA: TGCAGTGCGCCCATCTACAGGGGGCCAGGGGCCAACGTCCTGACTTTC.

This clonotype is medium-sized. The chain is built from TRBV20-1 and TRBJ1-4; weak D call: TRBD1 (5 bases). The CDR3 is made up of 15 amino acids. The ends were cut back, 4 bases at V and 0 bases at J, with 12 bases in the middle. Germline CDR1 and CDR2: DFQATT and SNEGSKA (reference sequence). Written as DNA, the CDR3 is TGCAGTGCTACAATAGACAGCGCAACTAATGAAAAACTGTTTTTT. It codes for CSATIDSATNEKLFF.

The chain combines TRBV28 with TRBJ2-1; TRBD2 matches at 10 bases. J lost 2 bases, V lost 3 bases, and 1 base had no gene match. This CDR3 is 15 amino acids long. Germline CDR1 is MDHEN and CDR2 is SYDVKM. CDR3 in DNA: TGTGCCAGCAGTTTTGGACTAGCGGCCTACAATGAGCAGTTCTTC. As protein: CASSFGLAAYNEQFF.

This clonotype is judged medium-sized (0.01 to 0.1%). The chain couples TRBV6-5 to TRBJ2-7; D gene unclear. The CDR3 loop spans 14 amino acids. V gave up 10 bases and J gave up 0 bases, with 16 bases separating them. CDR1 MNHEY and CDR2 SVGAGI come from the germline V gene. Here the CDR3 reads CANLSRPSSYEQYF. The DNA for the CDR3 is TGTGCCAACCTATCCCGACCGAGCTCCTACGAGCAGTACTTC.

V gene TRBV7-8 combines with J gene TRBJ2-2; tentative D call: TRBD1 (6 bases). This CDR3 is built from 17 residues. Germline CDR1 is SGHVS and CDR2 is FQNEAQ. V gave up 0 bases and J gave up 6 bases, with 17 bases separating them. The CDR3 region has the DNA TGTGCCAGCAGCTTAGCCCTCCAACAGGGAATCTCCGGGGAGCTGTTTTTT. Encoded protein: CASSLALQQGISGELFF.

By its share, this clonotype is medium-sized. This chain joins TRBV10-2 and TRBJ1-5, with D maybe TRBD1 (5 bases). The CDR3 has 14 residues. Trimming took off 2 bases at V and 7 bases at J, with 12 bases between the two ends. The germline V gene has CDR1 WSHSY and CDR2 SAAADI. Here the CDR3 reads CASSERSGRQPQHF. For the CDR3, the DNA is TGCGCCAGCAGTGAGAGGTCGGGGCGCCAGCCCCAGCATTTT.

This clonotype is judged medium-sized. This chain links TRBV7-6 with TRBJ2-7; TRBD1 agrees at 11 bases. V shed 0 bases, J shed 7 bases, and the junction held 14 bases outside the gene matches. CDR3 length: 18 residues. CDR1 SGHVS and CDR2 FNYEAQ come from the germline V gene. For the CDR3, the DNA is TGTGCCAGCAGCTTAGCGCCCCCCGGGACAGGGGGTAGTGGAGAGCAGTACTTC. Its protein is CASSLAPPGTGGSGEQYF.

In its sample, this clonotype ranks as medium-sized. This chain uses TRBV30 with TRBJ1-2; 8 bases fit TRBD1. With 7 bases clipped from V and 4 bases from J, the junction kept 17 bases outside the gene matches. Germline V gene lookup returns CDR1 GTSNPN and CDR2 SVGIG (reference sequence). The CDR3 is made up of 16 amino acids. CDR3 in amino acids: CASKDREFPPIYGYTF. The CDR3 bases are TGTGCCTCTAAGGACAGGGAATTCCCTCCGATCTATGGCTACACCTTC.

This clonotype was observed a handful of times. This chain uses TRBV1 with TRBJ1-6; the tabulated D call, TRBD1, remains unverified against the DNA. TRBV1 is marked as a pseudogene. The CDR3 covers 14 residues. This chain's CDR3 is CTSSQAVPNSPLHF. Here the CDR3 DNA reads TGCACCAGCAGCCAAGCGGTCCCGAATTCACCCCTCCACTTT.

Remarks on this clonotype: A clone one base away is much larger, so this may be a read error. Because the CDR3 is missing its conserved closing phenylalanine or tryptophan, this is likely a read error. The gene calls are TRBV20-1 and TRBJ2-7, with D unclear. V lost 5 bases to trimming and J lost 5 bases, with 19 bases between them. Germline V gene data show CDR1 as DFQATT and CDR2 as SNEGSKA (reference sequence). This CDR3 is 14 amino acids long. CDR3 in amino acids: CSAALPWASNEQYS. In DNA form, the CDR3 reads TGCAGTGCTGCCCTACCTTGGGCGAGTAACGAGCAGTACTCC.

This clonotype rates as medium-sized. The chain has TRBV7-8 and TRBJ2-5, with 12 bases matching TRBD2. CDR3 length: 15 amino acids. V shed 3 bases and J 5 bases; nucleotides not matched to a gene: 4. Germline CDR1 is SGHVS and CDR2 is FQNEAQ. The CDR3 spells CASSFPGLAGETQYF. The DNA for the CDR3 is TGTGCCAGCAGCTTCCCAGGACTAGCGGGGGAGACCCAGTACTTC.